The 17 T cell receptor beta chains given below trace back to one sample, sequenced in a study of spatial heterogeneity in lung cancer. Noted time point: sample taken at primary tumor resection. Unsorted samples of tumor, nontumor lung or frozen PBMC had their whole RNA sequenced. TCRdb redid the calling of the 5' RACE reads with MiXCR, one entry per CDR3 protein. The repertoire includes tens of thousands of distinct CDR3 sequences, about 14% of them detected once, and 7.2% sits in the top ten. The sequencing used PBMCs, collected at surgery. The source of these receptors is a male donor with early-stage non-small cell lung cancer.

V usage is TRBV20-1 and J usage is TRBJ2-1; D may correspond to TRBD1 or TRBD2 (5 bases each). In germline, CDR1 is DFQATT, CDR2 SNEGSKA (reference sequence). Trimming left V 0 bases short and J 1 base short, with 13 bases between. The CDR3 extends over 16 amino acids. The CDR3 DNA reads TGCAGTGCTAGAGATCCAAGGGGAGCTTCCTACAATGAGCAGTTCTTC. It encodes CSARDPRGASYNEQFF.

The rearrangement joins TRBV29-1 to TRBJ1-2; no firm D call. Germline V gene lookup returns CDR1 SQVTM and CDR2 ANQGSEA. V was cut by 6 bases and J by 4 bases, with 15 bases left in between. The CDR3 length is 13 residues. DNA for the CDR3: TGCAGCGTGGACCGAGGCCGCCTCTATGGCTACACCTTC. Translation: CSVDRGRLYGYTF.

The J gene is TRBJ2-1, the V gene TRBV5-1, with D perhaps matching TRBD1 (5 bases). The CDR3 runs to 13 residues. CDR1 is SGHRS, CDR2 YFSETQ, per germline. V lost 0 bases to trimming and J lost 8 bases, with 9 bases between them. The DNA for the CDR3 is TGCGCCAGCAGCTTGGCCCAGGGCTATGAGCAGTTCTTC. Translation gives CASSLAQGYEQFF.

V is TRBV5-1 and J is TRBJ2-2, with a tentative D call TRBD2 (5 bases). V shed 4 bases and J shed 0 bases, with 10 bases lying between them. The CDR3 covers 15 residues. From germline, CDR1 is SGHRS and CDR2 YFSETQ. This CDR3 reads CASSVTRANTGELFF. DNA of the CDR3: TGCGCCAGCAGCGTTACTAGGGCGAACACCGGGGAGCTGTTTTTT.

This chain links TRBV7-2 with TRBJ2-1; 8 bases map to TRBD2. The CDR3 loop spans 15 amino acids. With 5 bases clipped from V and 10 bases from J, the junction kept 13 bases outside the gene matches. The V gene's germline CDR1 is SGHTA and CDR2 FQGNSA. The CDR3 nucleotides are TGTGCCAGCAGCCCTTTTAGCGGGACCCTTGGGGAGCAGTTCTTC. It encodes CASSPFSGTLGEQFF.

Concerning this clonotype: At one end, the junction sequence differs from germline, possibly due to a read error. The genes are TRBV5-1 and TRBJ2-3; D possibly corresponds to TRBD1 (5 bases). The germline V gene encodes CDR1 SGHRS and CDR2 YFSETQ. The CDR3 has 13 amino acids. CDR3 sequence reads: CASSLLPTDTRYF. The CDR3 DNA is TGCGCCAGCAGCTTGCTGCCGACAGATACGCGGTATTTT.

This clonotype appeared many times. This rearrangement joins TRBV12-3 or TRBV12-4 to TRBJ2-2; D gene unclear. CDR3 length equals 12 residues. Trimming removed 5 bases from V and 4 bases from J, with 5 bases in between. Here the CDR3 DNA reads TGTGCCAGCAGTCGACTCACCGGGGAGCTGTTTTTT. Protein product: CASSRLTGELFF.

In its sample, this clonotype was seen many times. This chain uses TRBV5-1 with TRBJ2-1, with 8 positions matching TRBD1. This CDR3 spans 15 amino acids. The J segment lost 0 bases and the V segment lost 5 bases, leaving 4 bases of the junction unmatched. Germline V CDR1 and CDR2: SGHRS, YFSETQ. CDR3 sequence: CASRQDRVSYNEQFF. DNA of the CDR3: TGCGCCAGCAGACAGGACAGGGTCTCCTACAATGAGCAGTTCTTC.

V gene TRBV5-6 combines with J gene TRBJ2-3; D remains ambiguous. This CDR3 is built from 12 residues. V dropped 4 bases and J dropped 2 bases, with 5 bases sitting between them. CDR1 and CDR2 from the germline V gene are SGHDT and YYEEEE. This chain's CDR3 is CASSQITDTQYF. The CDR3 DNA sequence: TGTGCCAGCAGCCAAATCACAGATACGCAGTATTTT.

Note on this clonotype: A much larger clone is a single base away; this may be a read error. The V and J genes are TRBV3-1 and TRBJ2-2; no firm D call. V was pared by 1 base and J by 7 bases, with 4 bases between. The germline gives CDR1 LGHDT, CDR2 YNNKEL (reference sequence). The CDR3 has 12 residues. CDR3 sequence (DNA): TGTGCCAGCAGCCAAGCTTGCGGGGAGCTGTTTTTT. The encoded protein is CASSQACGELFF. The full variable domain, completed using reference TRBV3-1 and TRBJ2-2, is DTAVSQTPKYLVTQMGNDKSIKCEQNLGHDTMYWYKQDSKKFLKIMFSYNNKELIINETVPNRFSPKSPDKAHLNLHINSLELGDSAVYFCASSQACGELFFGEGSRLTVL.

The V and J genes are TRBV5-1 and TRBJ1-2, with D unclear. V was pared by 1 base and J by 11 bases, with 12 bases between. CDR3 size: 12 residues. CDR1 and CDR2 (germline): SGHRS, YFSETQ. The CDR3 DNA reads as TGCGCCAGCAGCTTGACTCTGGGCCAATACACCTTC. As protein: CASSLTLGQYTF. The whole variable domain, remainder taken from reference TRBV5-1 and TRBJ1-2, is KAGVTQTPRYLIKTRGQQVTLSCSPISGHRSVSWYQQTPGQGLQFLFEYFSETQRNKGNFPGRFSGRQFSNSRSEMNVSTLELGDSALYLCASSLTLGQYTFGSGTRLTVV.

This clonotype has just a few counts. V usage is TRBV2 and J usage is TRBJ1-2; TRBD1 matches at 7 bases. Germline V gene lookup returns CDR1 SNHLY and CDR2 FYNNEI. This CDR3 contains 14 residues. V lost 5 bases to trimming and J lost 4 bases; unmatched junction nucleotides: 7. The CDR3 DNA reads as TGTGCCAGCAGTCAAATCCGGGACAGCTATGGCTACACCTTC. This gives the protein CASSQIRDSYGYTF.

This chain links TRBV20-1 with TRBJ1-4; D is unresolved. V was cut by 5 bases and J by 5 bases, with 9 bases left in between. The CDR3 is 12 amino acids. Germline-derived CDR1 and CDR2 are DFQATT and SNEGSKA (reference sequence). This chain's CDR3 is CSARTPNEKLFF. The CDR3 nucleotides are TGCAGTGCTCGGACTCCCAATGAAAAACTGTTTTTT.

Ten or more counts support this clonotype. The chain employs TRBV9 and TRBJ2-3; tentative D call: TRBD2 (6 bases). The CDR3 covers 16 residues. Germline-derived CDR1 and CDR2 are SGDLS and YYNGEE. V was cut by 0 bases and J by 1 base, with 12 bases left in between. The CDR3 DNA reads TGTGCCAGCAGCGTAGAGGTAGCGGTACGCACAGATACGCAGTATTTT. Its protein product is CASSVEVAVRTDTQYF.

This clonotype was detected only a few times. The chain couples TRBV29-1 to TRBJ2-5, with D unclear. V was cut by 2 bases and J by 2 bases, with 6 bases left in between. The CDR3 contains 12 residues. CDR1 is SQVTM and CDR2 is ANQGSEA in the germline V gene. This chain's CDR3 is CSVEISQETQYF. In DNA, the CDR3 is TGCAGCGTTGAAATCAGTCAAGAGACCCAGTACTTC.

This clonotype has just a few counts. The rearrangement uses TRBV20-1 and TRBJ2-3; TRBD2 might be the D (6 bases). The CDR3 runs 15 residues. Per the germline V gene, CDR1 is DFQATT and CDR2 is SNEGSKA (reference sequence). V gave up 3 bases and J gave up 2 bases, with 15 bases separating them. The CDR3 DNA reads as TGCAGTGCTAGGTCTGGGAGGACCACCACAGATACGCAGTATTTT. This codes for CSARSGRTTTDTQYF.

The genes are TRBV10-1 and TRBJ1-1; 7 nucleotides align to TRBD1. The CDR3 runs to 16 residues. From germline, CDR1 is WNHNN and CDR2 SYGVQD (reference sequence). V dropped 8 bases and J dropped 1; count of bases not matched to a gene: 13. CDR3: CASGRDREGGNTEAFF. As DNA, the CDR3 is TGCGCCAGCGGTAGAGACAGGGAAGGAGGGAACACTGAAGCTTTCTTT.